One sample yielded the 20 T cell receptor beta chains listed below, sequenced in a study of cytomegalovirus exposure and HLA in healthy donors. PCR employed 60 Vbeta and 13 Jbeta primers. The protocol was immunoSEQ multiplex PCR, while the TCRdb copy is restricted to in-frame clones and leaves out a portion. This table has under 150,000 clones, just under 85% appearing once. The sample was PBMCs. All receptors derive from a man aged 40-55 years in good health and CMV-seropositive.

This clone has only a few counts. The chain employs TRBV7-8 and TRBJ2-2; a possible D gene is TRBD1 (6 bases). Trimming took off 2 bases at V and 3 bases at J, with 10 bases between the two ends. This CDR3 is 15 amino acids long. CDR1 and CDR2 from the germline V gene are SGHVS and FQNEAQ. The CDR3 DNA reads TGTGCCAGCAGCTTAATCCAGGGGTACACCGGGGAGCTGTTTTTT. Protein product: CASSLIQGYTGELFF.

The chain is built from TRBV2 and TRBJ1-5; D is undetermined. Germline CDR1 SNHLY, CDR2 FYNNEI. The CDR3 covers 14 residues. V was clipped by 6 bases and J by 2 bases, with 11 bases between them. This chain's CDR3 is CASSPDEGNQPQHF. The CDR3 DNA follows: TGTGCCAGCAGCCCAGACGAGGGCAATCAGCCCCAGCATTTT.

The chain has TRBV27 and TRBJ2-7, with 9 bases fitting TRBD1. The CDR3 consists of 15 residues. Germline V gene lookup returns CDR1 MNHEY and CDR2 SMNVEV (reference sequence). V dropped 5 bases and J dropped 6; count of bases not matched to a gene: 11. The CDR3 sequence is CASSTGTGMGAEQYF. The CDR3 nucleotides read TGTGCCAGCAGTACCGGGACAGGGATGGGGGCCGAGCAGTACTTC.

The chain combines TRBV11-3 with TRBJ1-4; D call uncertain. The CDR3 contains 13 residues. CDR1 and CDR2 from the germline V gene are SGHNT and YENEEA. Trimming left V 5 bases short and J 6 bases short, with 10 bases between. The CDR3 coding sequence is TGTGCCAGCAGCCCCTCCGGGTATGAAAAACTGTTTTTT. Protein sequence: CASSPSGYEKLFF.

The chain links TRBV27 to TRBJ1-1, with TRBD1 matching 7 bases. CDR3 length equals 14 residues. J gave up 3 bases and V 6 bases, and 7 bases lay outside the gene matches. Germline V gene sequence: CDR1 MNHEY, CDR2 SMNVEV (reference sequence). The CDR3 DNA reads TGTGCCAGCAGGCGGACAGGCGGGGACACTGAAGCTTTCTTT. Translated: CASRRTGGDTEAFF.

The chain combines TRBV27 with TRBJ2-3, with TRBD2 matching over 13 bases. The CDR3 length is 15 residues. Germline loops: CDR1 MNHEY, CDR2 SMNVEV (reference sequence). J gave up 6 bases and V 6 bases, and 6 bases lay outside the gene matches. The CDR3 loop is CASRAGTSGEDTQYF. The CDR3 DNA is TGTGCCAGCAGAGCAGGGACTAGCGGGGAGGATACGCAGTATTTT.

This chain connects TRBV19 to TRBJ2-1; 7 bases fit TRBD2. This CDR3 has 16 amino acids. V was pared by 7 bases and J by 8 bases, with 17 bases of the junction left unmatched. Germline CDR1 reads LNHDA; CDR2 reads SQIVND (reference sequence). CDR3 amino acids: CASTPRAGLEVDEQFF. Here the CDR3 DNA reads TGTGCCAGTACCCCTCGAGCGGGACTGGAGGTTGATGAGCAGTTCTTC.

This clone was counted a few times. The chain links TRBV2 to TRBJ2-3; tentative D call: TRBD2 (5 bases). The CDR3 is made up of 13 amino acids. V lost 8 bases to trimming and J lost 2 bases, with 11 bases between them. Germline CDR1 and CDR2: SNHLY and FYNNEI. The CDR3 bases are TGTGCCAGCGGGAGACCTTACACAGATACGCAGTATTTT. The encoded protein is CASGRPYTDTQYF.

This clone was recorded a few times. The chain recombines TRBV7-2 with TRBJ2-1; 9 bases match TRBD1. V dropped 3 bases and J dropped 6; count of bases not matched to a gene: 6. This CDR3 is built from 15 residues. Germline CDR1 is SGHTA and CDR2 is FQGNSA. The DNA for the CDR3 is TGTGCCAGCAGCTTTACAGGGGGCTTGGGCAATGAGCAGTTCTTC. This gives the protein CASSFTGGLGNEQFF. Complete variable domain (other parts from reference TRBV7-2 and TRBJ2-1): GAGVSQSPSNKVTEKGKDVELRCDPISGHTALYWYRQSLGQGLEFLIYFQGNSAPDKSGLPSDRFSAERTGGSVSTLTIQRTQQEDSAVYLCASSFTGGLGNEQFFGPGTRLTVL.

This sequence joins TRBV7-6 and TRBJ2-5, with a possible D match to TRBD2 (6 bases). The CDR3 runs to 16 residues. Per germline, CDR1 SGHVS and CDR2 FNYEAQ. V dropped 4 bases and J dropped 2 bases, with 17 bases sitting between them. CDR3 amino acids: CASSSSSARLQETQYF. The CDR3 DNA follows: TGTGCCAGCAGCTCATCTAGCGCCCGACTACAAGAGACCCAGTACTTC.

The rearrangement joins TRBV4-3 to TRBJ2-1, with 9 bases aligning to TRBD2. The J segment lost 4 bases and the V segment lost 0 bases, leaving 4 bases of the junction unmatched. The CDR3 has 16 amino acids. Germline lookup yields CDR1 LGHNA and CDR2 YSLEER. The DNA for the CDR3 is TGCGCCAGCAGCCAAGAACGACTAGCGGCTTACAATGAGCAGTTCTTC. Its protein product is CASSQERLAAYNEQFF.

J is TRBJ1-1 and V is TRBV7-8, with D maybe TRBD1 (5 bases). V was pared by 7 bases and J by 2 bases, with 20 bases between. This CDR3 is 16 amino acids long. CDR1 is SGHVS, CDR2 FQNEAQ, per germline. This chain's CDR3 is CASNQWGVGANTEAFF. CDR3 bases: TGTGCCAGCAACCAGTGGGGGGTGGGCGCAAACACTGAAGCTTTCTTT.

About this clone itself: One end of the junction varies from germline; a read error may be responsible. The V and J genes are TRBV6-5 and TRBJ2-5; TRBD2 aligns across 11 bases. Germline-derived CDR1 and CDR2 are MNHEY and SVGAGI. This CDR3 region has 14 residues. The DNA of the CDR3 is TGTGCCAGCAGGTCGGGGACTAGCGGTCCAAGTATGCACTTC. As protein: CASRSGTSGPSMHF.

The chain joins TRBV7-3 to TRBJ2-3; 11 nucleotides agree with TRBD2. The germline gives CDR1 SGHTA, CDR2 FQGTGA. V was clipped by 5 bases and J by 0 bases; unmatched bases: 1. The CDR3 covers 15 residues. CDR3 region: CASSRLAGSTDTQYF. The CDR3 DNA follows: TGTGCCAGCAGCAGACTAGCGGGGAGCACAGATACGCAGTATTTT.

The rearrangement joins TRBV10-3 to TRBJ1-2; TRBD1 aligns across 7 bases. The V and J ends lost 2 bases and 4 bases, in that order; junction bases with no gene match: 4. Per the germline V gene, CDR1 is ENHRY and CDR2 is SYGVKD. CDR3 length: 14 amino acids. The DNA for the CDR3 is TGTGCCATCAGTGAGACAGGGGCAAGCTATGGCTACACCTTC. Translation: CAISETGASYGYTF.

The gene calls are TRBV5-1 and TRBJ2-1, with 15 bases lining up with TRBD2. The CDR3 is 17 amino acids. Per germline, CDR1 SGHRS and CDR2 YFSETQ. With 0 bases clipped from V and 7 bases from J, the junction kept 5 bases outside the gene matches. The CDR3 DNA is TGCGCCAGCAGCTTGGCCCCCGGGACTAGCGGGAGGAATGAGCAGTTCTTC. Encoded protein: CASSLAPGTSGRNEQFF.

The chain uses TRBV6-5 and TRBJ2-2; no firm D call. The CDR3 runs to 15 residues. V shed 6 bases and J shed 2 bases, with 13 bases lying between them. Per the germline V gene, CDR1 is MNHEY and CDR2 is SVGAGI. This CDR3 reads CASSPSTANTGELFF. CDR3 DNA: TGTGCCAGCAGCCCCTCAACAGCTAACACCGGGGAGCTGTTTTTT.

This rearrangement joins TRBV10-3 to TRBJ2-1, with 9 bases matching TRBD2. V shed 3 bases, J shed 5 bases, and the junction held 5 bases outside the gene matches. CDR3 length: 15 amino acids. The germline gives CDR1 ENHRY, CDR2 SYGVKD. The CDR3: CAISDLAGAHNEQFF. The DNA for the CDR3 is TGTGCCATCAGTGACTTAGCGGGAGCCCACAATGAGCAGTTCTTC.

This chain links TRBV6-1 with TRBJ1-3, with a tentative D call TRBD1 (6 bases). The V end was cut by 8 bases, the J end by 3 bases, with 11 bases between. Germline-derived CDR1 and CDR2 are MNHNS and SASEGT. The CDR3 loop spans 13 amino acids. The CDR3 DNA follows: TGTGCCAGCCGGTGGACAGTTGGAAACACCATATATTTT. This translates into CASRWTVGNTIYF.

This chain uses TRBV5-6 with TRBJ2-2, with D possibly TRBD1 on 6 matching bases. CDR1 is SGHDT and CDR2 is YYEEEE in the germline V gene. CDR3 size: 16 residues. The germline V and J ends were trimmed by 4 bases and 3 bases, with 16 bases remaining between them. The CDR3 nucleotides are TGTGCCAGCAGCCTCGGACAGTTCGGCCACACCGGGGAGCTGTTTTTT. Its translation: CASSLGQFGHTGELFF.